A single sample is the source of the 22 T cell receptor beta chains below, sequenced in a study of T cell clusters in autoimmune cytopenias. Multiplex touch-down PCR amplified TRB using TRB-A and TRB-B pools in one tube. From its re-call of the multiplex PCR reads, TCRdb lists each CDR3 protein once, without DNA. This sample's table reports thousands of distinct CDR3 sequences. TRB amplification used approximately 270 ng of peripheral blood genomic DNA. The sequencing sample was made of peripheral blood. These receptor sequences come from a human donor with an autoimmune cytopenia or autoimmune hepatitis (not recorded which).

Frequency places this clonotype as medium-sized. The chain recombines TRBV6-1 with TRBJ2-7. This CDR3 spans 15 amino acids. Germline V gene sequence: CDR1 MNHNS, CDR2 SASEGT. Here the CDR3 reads CASSESFDGTYEQYF.

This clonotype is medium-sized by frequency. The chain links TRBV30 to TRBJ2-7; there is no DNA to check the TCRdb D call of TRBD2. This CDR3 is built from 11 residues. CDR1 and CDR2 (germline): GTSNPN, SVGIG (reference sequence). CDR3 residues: CACSSGTSPYF.

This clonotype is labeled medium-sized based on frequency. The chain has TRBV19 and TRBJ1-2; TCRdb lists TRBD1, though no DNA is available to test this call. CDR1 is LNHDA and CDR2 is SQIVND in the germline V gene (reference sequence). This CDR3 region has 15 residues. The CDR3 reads CASSIDRRDIYGYTF.

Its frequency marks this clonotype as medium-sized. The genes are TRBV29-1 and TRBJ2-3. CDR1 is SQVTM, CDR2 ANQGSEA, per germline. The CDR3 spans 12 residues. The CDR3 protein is CSVGAFTDTQYF.

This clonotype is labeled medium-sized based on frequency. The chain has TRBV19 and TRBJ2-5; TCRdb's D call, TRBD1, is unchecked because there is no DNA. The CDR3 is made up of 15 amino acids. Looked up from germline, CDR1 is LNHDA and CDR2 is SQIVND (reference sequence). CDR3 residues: CASSRPRDGQETQYF. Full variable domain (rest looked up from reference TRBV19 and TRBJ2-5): DGGITQSPKYLFRKEGQNVTLSCEQNLNHDAMYWYRQDPGQGLRLIYYSQIVNDFQKGDIAEGYSVSREKKESFPLTVTSAQKNPTAFYLCASSRPRDGQETQYFGPGTRLLVL.

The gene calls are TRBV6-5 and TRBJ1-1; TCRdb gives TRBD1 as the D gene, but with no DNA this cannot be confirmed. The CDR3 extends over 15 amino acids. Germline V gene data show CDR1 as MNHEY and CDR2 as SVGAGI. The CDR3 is CASSYGKGRGTEAFF.

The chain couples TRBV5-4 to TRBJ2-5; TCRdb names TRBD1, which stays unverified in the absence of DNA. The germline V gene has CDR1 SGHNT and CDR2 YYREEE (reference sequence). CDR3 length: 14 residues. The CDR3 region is CASSPGPTKETQYF.

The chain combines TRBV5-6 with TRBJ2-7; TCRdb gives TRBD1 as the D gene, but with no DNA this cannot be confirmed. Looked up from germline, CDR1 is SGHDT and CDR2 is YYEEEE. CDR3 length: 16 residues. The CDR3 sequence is CASSYGGGTGSYEQYF.

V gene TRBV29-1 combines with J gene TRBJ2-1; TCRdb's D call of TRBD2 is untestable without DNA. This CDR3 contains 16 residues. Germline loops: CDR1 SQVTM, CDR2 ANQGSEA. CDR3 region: CSVNSGTSGPYNEQFF.

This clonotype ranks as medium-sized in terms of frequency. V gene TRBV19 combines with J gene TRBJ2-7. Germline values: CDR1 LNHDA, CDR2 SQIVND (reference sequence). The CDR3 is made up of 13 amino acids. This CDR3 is CASSRQGSYEQYF.

CDR3 protein: CASSYPPDSSGGYTF. The rearrangement links TRBV6-6 to TRBJ1-2; TCRdb picks TRBD1, but there is no DNA to check that call. The length of the CDR3 is 15 residues. Germline values: CDR1 MNHNY, CDR2 SVGAGI (reference sequence).

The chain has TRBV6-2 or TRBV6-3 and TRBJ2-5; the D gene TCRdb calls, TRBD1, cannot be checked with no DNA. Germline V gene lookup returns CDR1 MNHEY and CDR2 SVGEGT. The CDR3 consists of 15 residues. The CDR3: CASREIGQAGETQYF.

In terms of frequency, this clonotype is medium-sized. This CDR3 reads CSDFGLTNTEAFF. This chain joins TRBV29-1 and TRBJ1-1. CDR1 is SQVTM, CDR2 ANQGSEA, per germline. This CDR3 spans 13 amino acids.

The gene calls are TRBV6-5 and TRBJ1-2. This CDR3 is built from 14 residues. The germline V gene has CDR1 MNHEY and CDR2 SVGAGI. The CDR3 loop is CASSDSSGSYGYTF.

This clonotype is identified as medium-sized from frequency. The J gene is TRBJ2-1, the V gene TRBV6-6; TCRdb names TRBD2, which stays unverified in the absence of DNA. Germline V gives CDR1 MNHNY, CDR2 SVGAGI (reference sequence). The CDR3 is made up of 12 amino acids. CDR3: CASGGLANEQFF.

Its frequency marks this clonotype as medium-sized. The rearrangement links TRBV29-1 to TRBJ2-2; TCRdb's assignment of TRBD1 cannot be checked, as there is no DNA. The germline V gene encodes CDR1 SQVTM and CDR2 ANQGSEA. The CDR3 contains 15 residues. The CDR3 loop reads CSVNRGGYNTGELFF.

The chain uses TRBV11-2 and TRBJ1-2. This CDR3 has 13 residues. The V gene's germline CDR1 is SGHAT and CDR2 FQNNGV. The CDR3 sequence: CASSLAGEVGYTF.

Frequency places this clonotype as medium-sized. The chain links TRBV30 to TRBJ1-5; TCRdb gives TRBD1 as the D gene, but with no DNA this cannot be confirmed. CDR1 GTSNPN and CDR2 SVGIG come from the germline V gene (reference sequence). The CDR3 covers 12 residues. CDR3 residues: CAWGDTHQPQHF.

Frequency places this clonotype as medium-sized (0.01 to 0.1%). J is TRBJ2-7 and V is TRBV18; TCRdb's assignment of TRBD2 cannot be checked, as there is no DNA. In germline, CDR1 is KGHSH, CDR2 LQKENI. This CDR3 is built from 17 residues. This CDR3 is CASSPRLLAVNSYEQYF.

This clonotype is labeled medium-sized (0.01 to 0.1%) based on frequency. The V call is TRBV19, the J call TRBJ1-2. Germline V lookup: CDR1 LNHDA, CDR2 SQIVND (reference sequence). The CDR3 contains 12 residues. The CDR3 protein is CASTDTVRGYTF. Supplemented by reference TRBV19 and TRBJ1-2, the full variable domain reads DGGITQSPKYLFRKEGQNVTLSCEQNLNHDAMYWYRQDPGQGLRLIYYSQIVNDFQKGDIAEGYSVSREKKESFPLTVTSAQKNPTAFYLCASTDTVRGYTFGSGTRLTVV.

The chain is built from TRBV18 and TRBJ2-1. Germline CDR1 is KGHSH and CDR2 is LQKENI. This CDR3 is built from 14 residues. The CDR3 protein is CASSPPGLPSEQFF.

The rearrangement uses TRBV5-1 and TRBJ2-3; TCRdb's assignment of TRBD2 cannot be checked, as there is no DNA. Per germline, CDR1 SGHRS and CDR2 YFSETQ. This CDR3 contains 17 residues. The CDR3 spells CASSLSLAGSTSDTQYF.